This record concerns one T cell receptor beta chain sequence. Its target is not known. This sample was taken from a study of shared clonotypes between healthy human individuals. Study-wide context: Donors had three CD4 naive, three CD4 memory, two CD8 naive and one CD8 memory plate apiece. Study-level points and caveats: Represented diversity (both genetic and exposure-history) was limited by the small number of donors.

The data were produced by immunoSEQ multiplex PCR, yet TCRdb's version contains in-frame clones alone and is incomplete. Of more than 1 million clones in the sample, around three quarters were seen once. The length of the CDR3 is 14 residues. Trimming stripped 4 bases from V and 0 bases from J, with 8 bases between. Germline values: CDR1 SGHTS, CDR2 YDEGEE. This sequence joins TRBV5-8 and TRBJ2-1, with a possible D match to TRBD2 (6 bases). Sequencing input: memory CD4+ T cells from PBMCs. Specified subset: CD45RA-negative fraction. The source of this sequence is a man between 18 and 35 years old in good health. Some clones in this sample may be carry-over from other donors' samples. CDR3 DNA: TGTGCCAGCAGCACCGGGAGCTCCTACAATGAGCAGTTCTTC. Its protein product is CASSTGSSYNEQFF.